Described below is a single TCR beta chain sequence and its context. Its cognate antigen is unknown. These data come from a study of regulatory T cells in long-lasting Graves disease. Study-wide results and caveats: Preferential use of TRBV28, TRBJ1-2 and TRBJ2-5 was seen in persistent disease.

The time point denotes: persistent/refractory GD, antithyroid drugs over 5 years with positive TRAb. PBMCs provided the RNA from which the TCR library was made. Relying on iRepertoire HTBI primers and Arm-PCR of CDR3 regions, the team built TCR beta libraries. TCRdb passed the multiplex PCR reads through MiXCR, listing each CDR3 protein once. The data contain about 460,000 distinct CDR3 sequences, around a fifth of them singletons. V lost 5 bases and J lost 0, with 12 bases in between. Germline values: CDR1 SGHTA, CDR2 FQGNSA. This CDR3 contains 15 residues. The sequence was collected from a female donor with Graves disease. The input for sequencing was peripheral blood mononuclear cells (PBMCs), taken when the disease was refractory, from a patient treated with antithyroid drugs. The chain recombines TRBV7-2 with TRBJ2-3; maybe TRBD1 (6 bases). In nucleotides, the CDR3 is TGTGCCAGCAGCCAGGACAGAAAGAGCACAGATACGCAGTATTTT. Protein sequence: CASSQDRKSTDTQYF.